The source of this T cell receptor (beta chain) is a study of OX40 agonist ivuxolimab in advanced cancers. Context from the whole study: The costimulatory receptor OX40 (CD134) was targeted by ivuxolimab, a fully human IgG2 agonistic monoclonal antibody. Partial responses were achieved by three dose-escalation patients, of whom one had hepatocellular carcinoma and two had cutaneous melanoma. Of the 52 patients in dose escalation, some 20 had hepatocellular carcinoma, around 15 had melanoma, 9 had renal cell carcinoma and 9 had head and neck cancer. The paper reports the monotherapy dose-escalation portion (N of about 51 patients) of the phase I ivuxolimab trial. Patients were allowed to have had prior anti-PD-1, anti-PD-L1 or anti-CTLA-4 therapy, and 40% of the dose-escalation patients had previously received checkpoint inhibitors. Intravenous ivuxolimab was administered to patients every 2 weeks at six dose levels: 0.01, 0.1, 0.3, 1.5, 3 and 10 mg/kg. A male proportion of about 79% and a mean age of around 60 years, ranging from about 23 to 79, were recorded for the dose-escalation cohort. Peripheral TCRbeta sequencing aimed to test whether ivuxolimab altered TCR sequence diversity and caused clonal T-cell expansion. On the study overall, not on this receptor specifically: After ivuxolimab, CD8+ T cells had more expanded clones than CD4+ T cells on average. Antigen specificity was not determined for the clonally expanded peripheral T cells. In partial responders in the 0.1-3.0 mg/kg groups, normalized peripheral clonal expansion was found to be among the lowest, especially among CD8+ T cells. Low levels of normalized T-cell clonal expansion were also shown by some nonresponding patients. At doses from 0.1 to 3.0 mg/kg, clonal expansion was seen in both CD4+ and CD8+ blood T cells between baseline and week 6.

On this clone: The antigen this receptor binds is unknown. Base qualities are missing; no much larger clone stands one base away.

The trial excluded patients who had a history of autoimmune disease or who were on systemic immunosuppression. In every dose cohort, peripheral blood was drawn for TCR sequencing at baseline, cycle 4 day 1, and cycle 7 day 1. Samples were obtained from an open-label, multicenter, first-in-human phase I dose-escalation trial of ivuxolimab. Adults with locally advanced or metastatic melanoma, renal cell, hepatocellular, or head and neck squamous cell carcinoma were enrolled in the trial. CD4+ and CD8+ T cells were sorted separately from peripheral blood before TCR sequencing. Sequences SGHTA (CDR1) and FQGNSA (CDR2) are obtained from the germline V gene. V sheds 0 bases and J sheds 1 base, leaving 6 bases between their ends. There are 15 amino acids in the CDR3, from cysteine to phenylalanine inclusive. The entry retains the CDR3 DNA only, 45 bases that are in frame from base 1. Genomic DNA was isolated from the sorted cells so that the TCRbeta CDR3 region could be sequenced. TCRbeta CDR3 regions were sequenced using the immunoSEQ Assay. The source is immuneACCESS, and TCRdb retained only in-frame sequences with V and J called. Part of the clones is not carried over; for the studies checked, unresolved V genes explain less than half of this, and the remainder is unexplained. The sample yields about 36,000 clones; 78% were counted once. The top ten hold around 13% of the sample.

Sequencing was performed on CD4+ or CD8+ T cells sorted from blood, taken in a trial of the OX40 agonist ivuxolimab. This receptor chain uses TRBV7-2 and TRBJ2-2; no D gene can be assigned with confidence. This sequence was found in an adult with an advanced solid tumor such as melanoma, head and neck, liver or kidney cancer. The CDR3 in this case is CASSLAWVNTGELFF. The nucleotide sequence is given as TGTGCCAGCAGCTTAGCCTGGGTGAACACCGGGGAGCTGTTTTTT.